This TCR beta chain appears in the sequencing data of a study of Ad26.COV2.S vaccination and SARS-CoV-2 variants. For the study at large: As a participant in COV1001, the donor was in the Ad26.COV2.S trial arm.

The CDR3 runs 15 residues. Trimming left V 6 bases short and J 1 base short, with 13 bases between. Germline V gene sequence: CDR1 LGHDT, CDR2 YNNKEL (reference sequence). The repertoire was sequenced with immunoSEQ multiplex PCR; TCRdb's copy has only in-frame clones and lacks some. The table includes some 340,000 clones, 85% detected once. Stated treatment: some 19 received Ad26.COV2.S at low or high dose, single or two shots; about five received placebo; per-sample allocation not given. The samples were gathered on day 63 after the first injection of vaccine or placebo. It was an adult aged 18-55 years in Boston who was the donor.

The source of this sequence is a person aged 18-65 years who received the Ad26.COV2.S COVID-19 vaccine or a placebo. The sequencing here drew on peripheral blood, taken in a trial of Ad26.COV2.S vaccine versus placebo. This sequence joins TRBV3-1 (or the pseudogene TRBV3-2) and TRBJ2-1; unclear D gene. The CDR3 protein is CASRGSIGSYNEQFF. For the CDR3, the DNA is TGTGCCAGCAGAGGTTCAATCGGATCCTACAATGAGCAGTTCTTC.